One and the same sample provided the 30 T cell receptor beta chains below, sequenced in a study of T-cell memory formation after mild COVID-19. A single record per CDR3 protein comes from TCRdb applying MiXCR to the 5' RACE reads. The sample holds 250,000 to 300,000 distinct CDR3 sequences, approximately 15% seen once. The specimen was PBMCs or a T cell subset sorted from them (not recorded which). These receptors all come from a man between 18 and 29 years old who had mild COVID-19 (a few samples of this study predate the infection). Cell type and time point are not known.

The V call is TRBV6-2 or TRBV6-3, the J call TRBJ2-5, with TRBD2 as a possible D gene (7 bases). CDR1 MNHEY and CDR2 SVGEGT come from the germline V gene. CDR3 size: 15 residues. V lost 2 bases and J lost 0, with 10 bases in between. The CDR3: CASSYRGANQETQYF. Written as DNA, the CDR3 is TGTGCCAGCAGTTACCGGGGGGCAAACCAAGAGACCCAGTACTTC.

In nucleotides, the CDR3 is TGTGCCATCAGTGAGGGACAGGGGGCATATGAGCAGTTCTTC. This translates into CAISEGQGAYEQFF. The chain couples TRBV10-3 to TRBJ2-1, with 11 bases lining up with TRBD1. The trim removed 2 bases at V and 8 bases at J, leaving 2 bases unmatched. The germline V gene encodes CDR1 ENHRY and CDR2 SYGVKD. The CDR3 extends over 14 amino acids.

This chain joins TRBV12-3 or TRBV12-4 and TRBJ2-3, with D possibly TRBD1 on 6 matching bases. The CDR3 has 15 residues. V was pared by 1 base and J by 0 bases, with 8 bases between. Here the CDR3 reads CASSLGRGSTDTQYF. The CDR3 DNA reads TGTGCCAGCAGTTTAGGCAGGGGAAGCACAGATACGCAGTATTTT.

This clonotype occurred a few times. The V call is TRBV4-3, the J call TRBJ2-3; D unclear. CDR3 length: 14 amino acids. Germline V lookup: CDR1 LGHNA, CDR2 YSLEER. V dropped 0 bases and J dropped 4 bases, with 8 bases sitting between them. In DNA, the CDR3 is TGCGCCAGCAGCCAAGATGTTTTATCAGATACGCAGTATTTT. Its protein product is CASSQDVLSDTQYF.

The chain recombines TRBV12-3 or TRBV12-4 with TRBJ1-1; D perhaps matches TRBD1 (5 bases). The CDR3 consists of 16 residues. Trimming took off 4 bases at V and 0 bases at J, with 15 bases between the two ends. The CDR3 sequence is CASSSTEAGLNTEAFF. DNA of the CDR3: TGTGCCAGCAGTTCGACAGAGGCTGGGTTGAACACTGAAGCTTTCTTT.

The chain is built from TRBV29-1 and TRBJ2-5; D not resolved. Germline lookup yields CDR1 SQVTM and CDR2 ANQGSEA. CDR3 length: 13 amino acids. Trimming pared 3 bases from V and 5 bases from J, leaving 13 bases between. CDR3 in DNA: TGCAGCGTTGATAGTCTACAGTGGGAGACCCAGTACTTC. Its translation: CSVDSLQWETQYF.

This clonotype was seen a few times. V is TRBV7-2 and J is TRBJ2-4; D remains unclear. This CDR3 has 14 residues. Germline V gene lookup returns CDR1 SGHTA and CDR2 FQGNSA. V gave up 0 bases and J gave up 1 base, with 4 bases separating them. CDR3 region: CASSLALAKNIQYF. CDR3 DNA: TGTGCCAGCAGCTTAGCGCTCGCCAAAAACATTCAGTACTTC.

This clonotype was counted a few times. The CDR3 DNA reads as TGTGCCAGCAGTGGAACTAGCGGGGGGTTGGATACGCAGTATTTT. Amino acid sequence: CASSGTSGGLDTQYF. The V call is TRBV25-1, the J call TRBJ2-3; TRBD2 aligns across 12 bases. Germline values: CDR1 MGHDK, CDR2 SYGVNS. The CDR3 has 15 amino acids. V dropped 4 bases and J dropped 6; count of bases not matched to a gene: 5.

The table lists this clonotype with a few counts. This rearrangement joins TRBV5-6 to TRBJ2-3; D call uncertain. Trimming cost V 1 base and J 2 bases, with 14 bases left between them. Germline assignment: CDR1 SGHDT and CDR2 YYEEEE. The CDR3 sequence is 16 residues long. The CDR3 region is CASSLWMGGPTDTQYF. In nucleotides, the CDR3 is TGTGCCAGCAGCTTGTGGATGGGTGGCCCCACAGATACGCAGTATTTT.

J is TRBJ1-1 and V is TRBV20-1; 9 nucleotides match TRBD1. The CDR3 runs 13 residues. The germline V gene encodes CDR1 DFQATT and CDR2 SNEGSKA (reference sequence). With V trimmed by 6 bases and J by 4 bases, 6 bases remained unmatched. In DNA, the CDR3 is TGCAGTGCCAAACAGGGGGCCATCACTGAAGCTTTCTTT. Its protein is CSAKQGAITEAFF.

This CDR3 is CASSPRRRTNTGELFF. CDR3 DNA: TGTGCCAGCAGCCCGCGTCGGAGGACGAACACCGGGGAGCTGTTTTTT. The chain uses TRBV3-1 and TRBJ2-2; maybe TRBD2 (5 bases). CDR1 is LGHDT and CDR2 is YNNKEL in the germline V gene (reference sequence). The length of the CDR3 is 16 residues. V lost 4 bases to trimming and J lost 0 bases, with 12 bases between them.

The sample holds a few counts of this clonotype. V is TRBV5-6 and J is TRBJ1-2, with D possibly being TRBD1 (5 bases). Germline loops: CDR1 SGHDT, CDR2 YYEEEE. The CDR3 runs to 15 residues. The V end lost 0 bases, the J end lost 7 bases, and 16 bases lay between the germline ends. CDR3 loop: CASSLGYEQGRGYTF. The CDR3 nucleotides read TGTGCCAGCAGCTTGGGATATGAGCAGGGCCGTGGCTACACCTTC.

The CDR3 reads CASSQVAIGGSNQPQHF. The CDR3 region has the DNA TGCGCCAGCAGCCAAGTCGCAATAGGGGGTAGCAATCAGCCCCAGCATTTT. V usage is TRBV4-1 and J usage is TRBJ1-5; weak D call: TRBD1 (6 bases). Germline V lookup: CDR1 MGHRA, CDR2 YSYEKL. The CDR3 has 17 residues. Trimming cost V 1 base and J 0 bases, with 13 bases left between them.

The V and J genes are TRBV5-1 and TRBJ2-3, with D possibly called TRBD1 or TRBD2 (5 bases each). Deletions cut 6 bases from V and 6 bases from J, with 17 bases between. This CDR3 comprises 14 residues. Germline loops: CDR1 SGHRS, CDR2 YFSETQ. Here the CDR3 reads CASNRDPLSDTQYF. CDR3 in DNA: TGCGCCAGCAACCGGGACCCCCTATCGGATACGCAGTATTTT. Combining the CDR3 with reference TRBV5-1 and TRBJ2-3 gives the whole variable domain KAGVTQTPRYLIKTRGQQVTLSCSPISGHRSVSWYQQTPGQGLQFLFEYFSETQRNKGNFPGRFSGRQFSNSRSEMNVSTLELGDSALYLCASNRDPLSDTQYFGPGTRLTVL.

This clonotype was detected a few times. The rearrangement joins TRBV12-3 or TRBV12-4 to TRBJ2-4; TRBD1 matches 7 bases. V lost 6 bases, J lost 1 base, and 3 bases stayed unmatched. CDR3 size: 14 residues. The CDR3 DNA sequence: TGTGCCAGCAGCCCACAGGGGGCCAAAAACATTCAGTACTTC. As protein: CASSPQGAKNIQYF.

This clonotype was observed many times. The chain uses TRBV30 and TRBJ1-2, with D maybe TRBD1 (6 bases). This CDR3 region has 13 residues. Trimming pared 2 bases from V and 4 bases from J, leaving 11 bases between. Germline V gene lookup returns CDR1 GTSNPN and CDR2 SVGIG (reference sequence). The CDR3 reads CAWSRDRPYGYTF. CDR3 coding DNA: TGTGCCTGGAGTAGAGACAGGCCCTATGGCTACACCTTC.

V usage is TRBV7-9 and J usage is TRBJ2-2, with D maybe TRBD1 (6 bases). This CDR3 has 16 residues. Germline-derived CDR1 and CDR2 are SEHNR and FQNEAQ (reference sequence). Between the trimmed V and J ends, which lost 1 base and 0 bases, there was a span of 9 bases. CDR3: CASSLVKGANTGELFF. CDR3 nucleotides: TGTGCCAGCAGCTTAGTAAAGGGGGCGAACACCGGGGAGCTGTTTTTT.

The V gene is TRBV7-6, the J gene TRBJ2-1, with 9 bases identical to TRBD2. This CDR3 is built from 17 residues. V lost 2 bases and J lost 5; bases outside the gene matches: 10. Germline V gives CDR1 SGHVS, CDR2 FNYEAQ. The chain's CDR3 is CASSLHRGSGGHNEQFF. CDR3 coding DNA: TGTGCCAGCAGCTTACACCGGGGTAGCGGGGGTCACAATGAGCAGTTCTTC. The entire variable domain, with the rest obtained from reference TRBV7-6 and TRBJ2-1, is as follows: GAGVSQSPRYKVTKRGQDVALRCDPISGHVSLYWYRQALGQGPEFLTYFNYEAQQDKSGLPNDRFSAERPEGSISTLTIQRTEQRDSAMYRCASSLHRGSGGHNEQFFGPGTRLTVL.

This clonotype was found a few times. CDR3 sequence reads: CASSYLRVRGTEAFF. The CDR3 DNA reads as TGTGCCAGCAGTTACCTCCGAGTTCGGGGCACTGAAGCTTTCTTT. V usage is TRBV6-5 and J usage is TRBJ1-1; D ambiguous. This CDR3 contains 15 residues. CDR1 is MNHEY, CDR2 SVGAGI, per germline. The ends were cut back, 2 bases at V and 4 bases at J, with 14 bases in the middle.

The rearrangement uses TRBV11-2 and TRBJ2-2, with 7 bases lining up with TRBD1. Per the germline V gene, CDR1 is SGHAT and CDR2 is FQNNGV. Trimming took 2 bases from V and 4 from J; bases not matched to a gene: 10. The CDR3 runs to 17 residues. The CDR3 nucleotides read TGTGCCAGCAGCTTAAGTCGCGACAGGGTGCGCACCGGGGAGCTGTTTTTT. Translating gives CASSLSRDRVRTGELFF.

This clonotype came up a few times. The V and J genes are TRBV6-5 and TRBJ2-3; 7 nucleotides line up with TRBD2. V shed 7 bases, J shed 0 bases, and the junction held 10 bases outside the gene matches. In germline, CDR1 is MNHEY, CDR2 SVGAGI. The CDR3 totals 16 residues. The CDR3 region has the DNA TGTGCCAGCACGCCCTTCCCGGGGGGTAGCACAGATACGCAGTATTTT. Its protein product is CASTPFPGGSTDTQYF.

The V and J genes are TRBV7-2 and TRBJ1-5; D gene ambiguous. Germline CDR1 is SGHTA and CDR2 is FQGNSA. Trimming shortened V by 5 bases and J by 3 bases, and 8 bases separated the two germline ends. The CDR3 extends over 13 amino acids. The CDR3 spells CASSRGYNQPQHF. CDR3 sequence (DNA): TGTGCCAGCAGCCGGGGATACAATCAGCCCCAGCATTTT.

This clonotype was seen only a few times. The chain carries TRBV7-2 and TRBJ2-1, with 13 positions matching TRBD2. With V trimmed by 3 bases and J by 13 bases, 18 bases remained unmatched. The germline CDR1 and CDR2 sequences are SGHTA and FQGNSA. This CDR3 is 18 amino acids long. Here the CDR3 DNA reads TGTGCCAGCAGCTTGTTCCCCCGAACTAGCGGGGGGGATCCTTTACAGTTCTTC. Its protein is CASSLFPRTSGGDPLQFF. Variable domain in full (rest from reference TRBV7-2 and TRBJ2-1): GAGVSQSPSNKVTEKGKDVELRCDPISGHTALYWYRQSLGQGLEFLIYFQGNSAPDKSGLPSDRFSAERTGGSVSTLTIQRTQQEDSAVYLCASSLFPRTSGGDPLQFFGPGTRLTVL.

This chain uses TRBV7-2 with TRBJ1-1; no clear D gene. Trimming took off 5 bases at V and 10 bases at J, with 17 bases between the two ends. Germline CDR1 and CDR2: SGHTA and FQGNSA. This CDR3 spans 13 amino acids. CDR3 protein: CASSPRGEQVAFF. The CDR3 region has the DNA TGTGCCAGCAGCCCCCGCGGGGAGCAGGTAGCTTTCTTT. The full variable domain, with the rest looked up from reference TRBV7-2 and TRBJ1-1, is GAGVSQSPSNKVTEKGKDVELRCDPISGHTALYWYRQSLGQGLEFLIYFQGNSAPDKSGLPSDRFSAERTGGSVSTLTIQRTQQEDSAVYLCASSPRGEQVAFFGQGTRLTVV.

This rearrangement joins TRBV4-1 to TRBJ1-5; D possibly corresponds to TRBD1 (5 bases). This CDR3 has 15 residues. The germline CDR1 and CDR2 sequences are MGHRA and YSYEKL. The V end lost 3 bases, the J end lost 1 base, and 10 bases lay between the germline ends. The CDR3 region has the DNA TGCGCCAGCAGCCAGATGACAGAAAGCAATCAGCCCCAGCATTTT. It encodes CASSQMTESNQPQHF.

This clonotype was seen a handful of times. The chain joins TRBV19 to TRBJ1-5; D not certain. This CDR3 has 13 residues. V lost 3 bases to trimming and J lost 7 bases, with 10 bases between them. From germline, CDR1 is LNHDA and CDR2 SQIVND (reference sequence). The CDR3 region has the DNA TGTGCCAGTAGTATCGAGGTTTTCCAGCCCCAGCATTTT. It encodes CASSIEVFQPQHF.

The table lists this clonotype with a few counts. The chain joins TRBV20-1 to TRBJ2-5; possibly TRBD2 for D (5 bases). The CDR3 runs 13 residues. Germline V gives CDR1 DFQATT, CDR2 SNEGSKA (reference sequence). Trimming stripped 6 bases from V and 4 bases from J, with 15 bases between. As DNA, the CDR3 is TGCAGTGCATCGGTGGGAGTAAGAGAGACCCAGTACTTC. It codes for CSASVGVRETQYF.

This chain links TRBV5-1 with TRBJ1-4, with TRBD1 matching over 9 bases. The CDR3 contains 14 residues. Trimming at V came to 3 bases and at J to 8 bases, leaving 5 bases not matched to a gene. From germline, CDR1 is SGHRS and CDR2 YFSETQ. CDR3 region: CASSSGQGAEKLFF. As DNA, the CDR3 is TGCGCCAGCAGCTCGGGACAGGGCGCCGAAAAACTGTTTTTT.

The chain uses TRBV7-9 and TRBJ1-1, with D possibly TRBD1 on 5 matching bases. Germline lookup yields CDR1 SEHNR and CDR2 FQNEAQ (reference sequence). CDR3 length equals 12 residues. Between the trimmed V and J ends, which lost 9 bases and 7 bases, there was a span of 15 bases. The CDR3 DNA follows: TGTGCCAGTATCCCCGGGGGGGGTGAAGCTTTCTTT. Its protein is CASIPGGGEAFF.

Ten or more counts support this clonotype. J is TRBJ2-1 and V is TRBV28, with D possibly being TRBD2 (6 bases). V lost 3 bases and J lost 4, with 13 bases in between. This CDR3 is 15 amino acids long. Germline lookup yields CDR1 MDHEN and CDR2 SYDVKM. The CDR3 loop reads CASSLRGAGYNEQFF. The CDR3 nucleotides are TGTGCCAGCAGTTTGCGGGGCGCGGGGTACAATGAGCAGTTCTTC.